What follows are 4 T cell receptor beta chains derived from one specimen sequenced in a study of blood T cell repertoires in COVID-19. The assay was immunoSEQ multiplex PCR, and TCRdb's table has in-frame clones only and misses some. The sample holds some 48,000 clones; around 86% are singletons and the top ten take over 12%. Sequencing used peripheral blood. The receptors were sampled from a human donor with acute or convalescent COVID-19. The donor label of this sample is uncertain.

For the CDR3, the DNA is TGTGCCAGCAGCTCGGGACAGGGGGCATTGAACACTGAAGCTTTCTTT. It encodes CASSSGQGALNTEAFF. The chain uses TRBV7-2 and TRBJ1-1; 12 nucleotides align to TRBD1. This CDR3 region has 16 residues. With V trimmed by 4 bases and J by 0 bases, 3 bases remained unmatched. In germline, CDR1 is SGHTA, CDR2 FQGNSA.

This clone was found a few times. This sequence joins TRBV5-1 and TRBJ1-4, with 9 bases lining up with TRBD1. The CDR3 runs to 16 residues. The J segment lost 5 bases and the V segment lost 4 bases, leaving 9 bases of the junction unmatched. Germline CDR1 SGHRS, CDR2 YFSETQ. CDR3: CASSPTGQGTNEKLFF. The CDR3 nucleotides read TGCGCCAGCAGCCCTACGGGACAGGGTACCAATGAAAAACTGTTTTTT.

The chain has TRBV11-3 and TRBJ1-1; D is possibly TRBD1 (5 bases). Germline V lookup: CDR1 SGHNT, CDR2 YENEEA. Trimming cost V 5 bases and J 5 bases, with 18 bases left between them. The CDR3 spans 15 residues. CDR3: CASSRGEAGLTEAFF. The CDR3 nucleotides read TGTGCCAGCAGCCGGGGGGAGGCGGGGCTAACTGAAGCTTTCTTT.

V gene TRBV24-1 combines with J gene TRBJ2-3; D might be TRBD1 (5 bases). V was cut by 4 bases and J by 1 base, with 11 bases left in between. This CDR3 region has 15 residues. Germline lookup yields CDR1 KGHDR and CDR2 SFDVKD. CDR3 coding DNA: TGTGCCACCAGTGAACTCGGACAAGGCACAGATACGCAGTATTTT. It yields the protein CATSELGQGTDTQYF.